This T cell receptor (beta chain) was found in a study of tumor-infiltrating lymphocytes in primary liver carcinoma. Priming with a constant-region primer yielded TCR beta cDNA from about 450 ng total RNA. Libraries covering TCR beta were generated through three nested multiplex PCR rounds (using a slightly modified ARM-PCR). Each of the first two PCR rounds ran roughly 10 cycles with TRBV1-TRBV30 forward and C-beta reverse primers. TCRdb passed the multiplex PCR reads through MiXCR, listing each CDR3 protein once. The sample has tens of thousands of distinct CDR3 sequences; about two thirds are singletons. The source material, roughly 18-30 mg of unsorted bulk tissue, was used to co-extract RNA and DNA. Tumor samples uniformly had over 85% viable tumor cells. Notes on the study in general: Merely some 7-24% of top clones spanned all five tumor regions.

As to this clonotype: What it binds is unknown. The germline gene is not matched at one end of the junction; a read error may be the cause.

Germline V gene data show CDR1 as SGHTA and CDR2 as FQGTGA. CDR3 length: 15 residues. The chain recombines TRBV7-3 with TRBJ2-1; maybe TRBD2 (6 bases). This clonotype originated in an older woman with primary liver carcinoma and hepatitis B virus infection. Sample: liver tumor tissue from sampling region 4. Subset in this sample: tumor region T4, right-lateral pole. CDR3 bases: TGTGCCAGCAGCTTAACTCGGACTACCTACAATGAGCAGTCCTTC. Translating it yields CASSLTRTTYNEQSF.